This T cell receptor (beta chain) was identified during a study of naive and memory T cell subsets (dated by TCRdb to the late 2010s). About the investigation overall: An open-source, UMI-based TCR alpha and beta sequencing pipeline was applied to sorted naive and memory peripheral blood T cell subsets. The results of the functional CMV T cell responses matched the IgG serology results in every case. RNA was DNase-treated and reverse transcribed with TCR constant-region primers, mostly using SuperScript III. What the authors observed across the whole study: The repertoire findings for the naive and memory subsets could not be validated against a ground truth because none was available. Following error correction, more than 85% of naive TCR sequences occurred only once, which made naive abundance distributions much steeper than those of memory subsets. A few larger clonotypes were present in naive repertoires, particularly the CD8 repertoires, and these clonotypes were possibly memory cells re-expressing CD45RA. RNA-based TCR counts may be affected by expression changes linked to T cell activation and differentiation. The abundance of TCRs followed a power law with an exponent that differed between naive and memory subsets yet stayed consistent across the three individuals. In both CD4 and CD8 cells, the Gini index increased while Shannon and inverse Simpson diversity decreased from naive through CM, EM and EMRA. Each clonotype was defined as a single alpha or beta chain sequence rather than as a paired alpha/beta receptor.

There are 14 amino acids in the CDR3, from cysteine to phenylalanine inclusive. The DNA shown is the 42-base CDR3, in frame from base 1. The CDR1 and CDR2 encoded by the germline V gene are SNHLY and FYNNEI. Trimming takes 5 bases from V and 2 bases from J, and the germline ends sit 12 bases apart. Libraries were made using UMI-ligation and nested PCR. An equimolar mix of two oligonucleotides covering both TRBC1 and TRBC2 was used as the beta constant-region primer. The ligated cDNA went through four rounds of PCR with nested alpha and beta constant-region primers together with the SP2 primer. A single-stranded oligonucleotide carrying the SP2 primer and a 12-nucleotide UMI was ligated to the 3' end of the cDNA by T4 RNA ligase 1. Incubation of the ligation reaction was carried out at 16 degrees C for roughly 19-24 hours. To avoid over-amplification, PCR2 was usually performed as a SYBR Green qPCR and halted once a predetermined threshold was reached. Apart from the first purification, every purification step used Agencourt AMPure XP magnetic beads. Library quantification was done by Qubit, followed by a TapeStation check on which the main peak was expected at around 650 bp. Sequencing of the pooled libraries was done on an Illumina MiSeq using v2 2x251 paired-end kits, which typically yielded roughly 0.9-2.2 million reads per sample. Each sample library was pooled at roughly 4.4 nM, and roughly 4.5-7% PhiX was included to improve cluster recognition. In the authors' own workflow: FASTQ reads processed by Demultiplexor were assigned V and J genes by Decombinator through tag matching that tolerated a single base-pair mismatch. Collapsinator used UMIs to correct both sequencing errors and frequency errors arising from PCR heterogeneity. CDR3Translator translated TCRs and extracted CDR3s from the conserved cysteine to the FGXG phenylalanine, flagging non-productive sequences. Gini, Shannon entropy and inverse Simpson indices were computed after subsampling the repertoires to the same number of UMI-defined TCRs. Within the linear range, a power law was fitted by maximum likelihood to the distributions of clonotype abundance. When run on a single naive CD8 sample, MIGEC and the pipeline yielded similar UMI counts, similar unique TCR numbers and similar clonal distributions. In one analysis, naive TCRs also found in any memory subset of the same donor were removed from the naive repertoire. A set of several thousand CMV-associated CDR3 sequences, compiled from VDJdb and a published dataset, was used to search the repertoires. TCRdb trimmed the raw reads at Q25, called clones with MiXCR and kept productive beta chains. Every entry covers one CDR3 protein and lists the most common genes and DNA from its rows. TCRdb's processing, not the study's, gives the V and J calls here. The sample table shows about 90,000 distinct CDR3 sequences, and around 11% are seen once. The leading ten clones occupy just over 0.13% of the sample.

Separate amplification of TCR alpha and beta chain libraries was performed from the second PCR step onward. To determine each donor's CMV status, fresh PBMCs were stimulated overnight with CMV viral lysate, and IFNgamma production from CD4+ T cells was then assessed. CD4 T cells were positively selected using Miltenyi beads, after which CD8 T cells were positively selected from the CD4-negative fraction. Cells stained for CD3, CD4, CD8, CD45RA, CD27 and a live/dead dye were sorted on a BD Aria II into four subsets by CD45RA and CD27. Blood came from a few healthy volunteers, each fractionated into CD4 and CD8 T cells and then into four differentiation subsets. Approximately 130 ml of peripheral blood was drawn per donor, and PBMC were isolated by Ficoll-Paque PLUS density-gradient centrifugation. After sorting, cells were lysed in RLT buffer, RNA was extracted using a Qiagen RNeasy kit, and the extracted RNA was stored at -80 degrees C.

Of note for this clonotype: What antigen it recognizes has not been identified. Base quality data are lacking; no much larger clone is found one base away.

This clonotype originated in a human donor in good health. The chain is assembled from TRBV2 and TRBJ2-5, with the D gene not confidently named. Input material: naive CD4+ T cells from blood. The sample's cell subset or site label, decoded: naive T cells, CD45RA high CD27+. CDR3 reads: CASSLRQPQETQYF. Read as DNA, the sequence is TGTGCCAGCAGTTTAAGACAACCGCAAGAGACCCAGTACTTC.